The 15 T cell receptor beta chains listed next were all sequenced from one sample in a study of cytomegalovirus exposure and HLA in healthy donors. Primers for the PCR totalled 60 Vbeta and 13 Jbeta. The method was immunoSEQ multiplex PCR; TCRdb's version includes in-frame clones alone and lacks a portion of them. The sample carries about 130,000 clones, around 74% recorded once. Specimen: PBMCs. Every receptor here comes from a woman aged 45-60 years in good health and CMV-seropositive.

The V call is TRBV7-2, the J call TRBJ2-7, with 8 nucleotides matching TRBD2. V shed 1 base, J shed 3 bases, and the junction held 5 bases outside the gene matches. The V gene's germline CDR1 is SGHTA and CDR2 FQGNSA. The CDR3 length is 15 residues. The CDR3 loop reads CASSLEAGAHYEQYF. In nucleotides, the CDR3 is TGTGCCAGCAGCTTAGAAGCGGGGGCCCACTACGAGCAGTACTTC.

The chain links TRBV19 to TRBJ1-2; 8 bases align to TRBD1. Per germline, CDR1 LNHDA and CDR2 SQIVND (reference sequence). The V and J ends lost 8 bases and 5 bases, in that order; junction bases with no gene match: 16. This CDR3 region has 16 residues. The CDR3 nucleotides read TGTGCCAGTTTCGACAGGGGAGCTTCCTTTAGTTATGGCTACACCTTC. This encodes CASFDRGASFSYGYTF.

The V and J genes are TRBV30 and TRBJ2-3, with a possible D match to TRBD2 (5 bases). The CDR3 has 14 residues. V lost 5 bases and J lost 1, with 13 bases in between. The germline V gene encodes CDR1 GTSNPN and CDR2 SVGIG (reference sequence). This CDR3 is CAWSGGFGTDTQYF. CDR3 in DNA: TGTGCCTGGTCGGGCGGGTTTGGCACAGATACGCAGTATTTT.

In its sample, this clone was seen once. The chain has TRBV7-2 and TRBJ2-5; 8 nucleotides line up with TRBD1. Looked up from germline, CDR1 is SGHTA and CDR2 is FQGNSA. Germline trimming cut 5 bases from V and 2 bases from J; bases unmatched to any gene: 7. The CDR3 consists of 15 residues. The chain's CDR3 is CASSQSRDRQETQYF. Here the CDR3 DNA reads TGTGCCAGCAGCCAAAGCCGGGACAGGCAAGAGACCCAGTACTTC.

Written as DNA, the CDR3 is TGTGCCAGCAGTCCGAACCAGGGGCGGAATTCACCCCTCCACTTT. Translated, it gives CASSPNQGRNSPLHF. The chain links TRBV27 to TRBJ1-6, with D possibly being TRBD1 (6 bases). Per the germline V gene, CDR1 is MNHEY and CDR2 is SMNVEV (reference sequence). CDR3 length: 15 residues. Trimming took off 5 bases at V and 7 bases at J, with 15 bases between the two ends.

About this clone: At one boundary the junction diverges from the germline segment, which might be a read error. CDR3 in amino acids: CSSSSSTQLTYEQYF. The CDR3, as DNA: TGTTCCAGTAGTTCCTCAACCCAACTCACCTACGAGCAGTACTTC. This chain links TRBV19 with TRBJ2-7; unclear D gene. The CDR3 is 15 amino acids. The V gene's germline CDR1 is LNHDA and CDR2 SQIVND (reference sequence). The whole variable domain, filled in from reference TRBV19 and TRBJ2-7, reads DGGITQSPKYLFRKEGQNVTLSCEQNLNHDAMYWYRQDPGQGLRLIYYSQIVNDFQKGDIAEGYSVSREKKESFPLTVTSAQKNPTAFYLCSSSSSTQLTYEQYFGPGTRLTVT.

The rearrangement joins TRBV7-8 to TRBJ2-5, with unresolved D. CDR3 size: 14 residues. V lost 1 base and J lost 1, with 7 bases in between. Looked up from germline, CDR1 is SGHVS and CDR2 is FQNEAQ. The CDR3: CASSLGTVQETQYF. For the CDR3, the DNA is TGTGCCAGCAGCTTAGGTACAGTCCAAGAGACCCAGTACTTC.

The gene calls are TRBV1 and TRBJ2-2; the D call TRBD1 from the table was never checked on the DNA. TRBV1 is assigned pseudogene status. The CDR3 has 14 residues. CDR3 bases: TGCACCAGCAGCCCCCGCGCAGGGGTCGGGGAGCTGTTTTTT. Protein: CTSSPRAGVGELFF.

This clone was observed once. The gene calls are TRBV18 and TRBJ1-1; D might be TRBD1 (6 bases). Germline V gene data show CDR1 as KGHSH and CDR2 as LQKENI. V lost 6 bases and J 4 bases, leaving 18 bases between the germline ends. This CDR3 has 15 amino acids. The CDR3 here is CASSLKEQGSTEAFF. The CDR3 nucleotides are TGTGCCAGCTCGCTAAAAGAGCAGGGGAGCACTGAAGCTTTCTTT.

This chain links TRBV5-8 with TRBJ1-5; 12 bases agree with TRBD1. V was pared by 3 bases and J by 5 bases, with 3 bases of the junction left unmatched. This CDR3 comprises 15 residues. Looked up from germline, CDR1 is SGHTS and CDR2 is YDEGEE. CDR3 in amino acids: CASSSGQGAHQPQHF. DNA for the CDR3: TGTGCCAGCAGCTCGGGACAGGGGGCCCATCAGCCCCAGCATTTT.

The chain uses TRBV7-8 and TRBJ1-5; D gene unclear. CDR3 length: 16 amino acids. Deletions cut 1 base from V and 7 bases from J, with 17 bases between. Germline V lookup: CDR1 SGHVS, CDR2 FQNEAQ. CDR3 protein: CASSLGRTPGRQPQHF. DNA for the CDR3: TGTGCCAGCAGCTTAGGTAGGACTCCCGGGCGGCAGCCCCAGCATTTT.

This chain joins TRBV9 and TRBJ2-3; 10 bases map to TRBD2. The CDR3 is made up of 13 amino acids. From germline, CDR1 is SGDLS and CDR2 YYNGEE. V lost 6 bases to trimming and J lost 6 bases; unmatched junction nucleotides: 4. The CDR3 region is CASTSGGSDTQYF. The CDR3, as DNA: TGTGCCAGCACTAGCGGGGGTTCGGATACGCAGTATTTT.

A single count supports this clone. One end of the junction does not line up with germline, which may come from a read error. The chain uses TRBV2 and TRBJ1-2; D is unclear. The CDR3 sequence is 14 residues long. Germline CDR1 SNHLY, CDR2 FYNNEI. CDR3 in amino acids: CASSVSPRGYGYPF. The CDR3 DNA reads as TGTGCCAGCAGTGTCTCACCTAGAGGCTATGGCTACCCCTTC.

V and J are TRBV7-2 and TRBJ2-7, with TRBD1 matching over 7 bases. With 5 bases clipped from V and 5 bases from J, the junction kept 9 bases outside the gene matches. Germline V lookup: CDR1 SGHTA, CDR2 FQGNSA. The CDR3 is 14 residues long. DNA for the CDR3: TGTGCCAGCAGCCCCCGACAGGGAAGGAACGAGCAGTACTTC. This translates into CASSPRQGRNEQYF. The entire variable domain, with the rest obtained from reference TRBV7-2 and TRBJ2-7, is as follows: GAGVSQSPSNKVTEKGKDVELRCDPISGHTALYWYRQSLGQGLEFLIYFQGNSAPDKSGLPSDRFSAERTGGSVSTLTIQRTQQEDSAVYLCASSPRQGRNEQYFGPGTRLTVT.

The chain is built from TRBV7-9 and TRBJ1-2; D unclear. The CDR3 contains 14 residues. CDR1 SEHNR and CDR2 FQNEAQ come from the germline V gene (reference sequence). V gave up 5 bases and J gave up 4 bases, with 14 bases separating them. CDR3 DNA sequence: TGTGCCAGCAGCCCAAGGGAGGGCTTCTATGGCTACACCTTC. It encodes CASSPREGFYGYTF.